Following are 10 T cell receptor beta chains from one sample sequenced in a study of beta chain features in type 1 diabetes (dated by TCRdb to 2016 to 2019). The library was produced with the immunoSEQ multiplex PCR assay. The High Capacity cDNA Reverse Transcription Kit was used to reverse transcribe all of the isolated RNA, meaning that expressed TCRB transcripts were what got sequenced. TCRdb retrieved this table from immuneACCESS and kept in-frame rearrangements only. Not all clones are present; in checked studies, unresolved V genes account for under half, and no reason is known for the remainder. Across this sample there are around 250,000 clones, with 55% to 70% seen only once. The ten largest make up around 0.057% of the sample. Sequenced sample: naive CD4+ T cells from blood. The sample's cell subset or site label, in plain terms: true naive CD4+ T cells. The receptors shown here come from a man aged 25-40 years in good health.

Concerning this clone: The same CDR3 can be traced to other DNA sequences in this sample. The CDR3 spells CASSFNEQFF. In nucleotides, the CDR3 is TGTGCCAGCAGCTTCAATGAGCAGTTCTTC. J is TRBJ2-1 and V is TRBV7-9; no firm D call. The germline V and J ends were trimmed by 3 bases and 6 bases, with 0 bases remaining between them. The CDR3 has 10 amino acids. In germline, CDR1 is SEHNR, CDR2 FQNEAQ (reference sequence).

This chain connects TRBV7-2 to TRBJ2-6, with a tentative D call TRBD2 (5 bases). The CDR3 runs to 17 residues. With 9 bases removed from V and 4 bases from J, the gap between germline ends came to 22 bases. CDR1 and CDR2 (germline): SGHTA, FQGNSA. Written as DNA, the CDR3 is TGTGCCAGGGGTAGCGAGAGTCAAAATAAGGGGGCCAACGTCCTGACTTTC. It is translated as CARGSESQNKGANVLTF.

The genes are TRBV30 and TRBJ1-5, with 10 bases matching TRBD1. The CDR3 has 16 residues. The junction had 8 bases not matched to a gene; V was cut back by 3 bases and J by 3 bases. Germline CDR1 GTSNPN, CDR2 SVGIG (reference sequence). Here the CDR3 DNA reads TGTGCCTGGAGACGGACAGGGGGAATGTTCAATCAGCCCCAGCATTTT. Its translation is CAWRRTGGMFNQPQHF.

The rearrangement links TRBV10-3 to TRBJ2-7; D is ambiguous. Germline CDR1 and CDR2: ENHRY and SYGVKD. The germline V and J ends were trimmed by 3 bases and 4 bases, with 13 bases remaining between them. The CDR3 consists of 14 residues. The CDR3 DNA sequence: TGTGCCATCAGTGACCCGATAGGTCAGTACGAGCAGTACTTC. This sequence encodes CAISDPIGQYEQYF.

V and J are TRBV29-1 and TRBJ2-5, with D perhaps matching TRBD2 (6 bases). This CDR3 is 14 amino acids long. The germline gives CDR1 SQVTM, CDR2 ANQGSEA. V was trimmed by 3 bases and J by 2 bases, leaving 13 bases between them. CDR3 in amino acids: CSVDWRGRQETQYF. The CDR3, as DNA: TGCAGCGTTGACTGGAGGGGTAGACAAGAGACCCAGTACTTC.

This chain's CDR3 is CACFFIAEAFF. The DNA of the CDR3 is TGTGCCTGTTTCTTTATCGCTGAAGCTTTCTTT. V usage is TRBV30 and J usage is TRBJ1-1, with D hard to call. The CDR3 is made up of 11 amino acids. Per germline, CDR1 GTSNPN and CDR2 SVGIG (reference sequence). Trimming stripped 6 bases from V and 6 bases from J, with 11 bases between.

V usage is TRBV16 and J usage is TRBJ1-1; a possible D gene is TRBD1 (5 bases). This CDR3 is 14 amino acids long. Germline values: CDR1 KGHSY, CDR2 FQNENV. V was shortened by 3 bases and J by 1 base, with 9 bases between the two germline ends. Here the CDR3 DNA reads TGTGCCAGCAGCCACCTGGACACGAACACTGAAGCTTTCTTT. Protein sequence: CASSHLDTNTEAFF.

The chain employs TRBV6-5 and TRBJ2-7; the match to TRBD2 covers 8 bases. This CDR3 has 13 amino acids. J was trimmed by 2 bases and V by 6 bases; bases with no gene match: 3. Germline CDR1 reads MNHEY; CDR2 reads SVGAGI. CDR3 amino acids: CASRTSDAYEQYF. The CDR3 region has the DNA TGTGCCAGCAGGACTAGCGACGCCTACGAGCAGTACTTC.

The rearrangement uses TRBV30 and TRBJ1-6; no clear D gene. Trimming took 2 bases from V and 7 from J, leaving 6 bases between them. CDR1 is GTSNPN, CDR2 SVGIG, per germline (reference sequence). The CDR3 contains 12 residues. The CDR3 here is CAWSPNNSPLHF. For the CDR3, the DNA is TGTGCCTGGAGTCCGAACAATTCACCCCTCCACTTT.

This clone appeared a single time. This sequence joins TRBV5-1 and TRBJ2-1, with a possible D match to TRBD2 (6 bases). V was pared by 7 bases and J by 2 bases, with 16 bases between. This CDR3 region has 15 residues. Germline lookup yields CDR1 SGHRS and CDR2 YFSETQ. The CDR3 DNA follows: TGCGCCAGCTCTGGAGGGACCAAAGCCTACAATGAGCAGTTCTTC. Amino acid sequence: CASSGGTKAYNEQFF.